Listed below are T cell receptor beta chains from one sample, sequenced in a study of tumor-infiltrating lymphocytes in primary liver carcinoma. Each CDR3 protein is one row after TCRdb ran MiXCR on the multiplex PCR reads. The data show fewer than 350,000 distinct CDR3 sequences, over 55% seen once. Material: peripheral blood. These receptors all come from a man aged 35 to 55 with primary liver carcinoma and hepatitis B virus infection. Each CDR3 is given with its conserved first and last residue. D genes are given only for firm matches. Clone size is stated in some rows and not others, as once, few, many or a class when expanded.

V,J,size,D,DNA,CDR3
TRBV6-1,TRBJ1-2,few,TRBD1,TGTACCAGCAGTGATATCTCCAGGGGGCAGGATGGCTACACCTTC,CTSSDISRGQDGYTF
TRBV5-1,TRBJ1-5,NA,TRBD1,TGCGCCAGCAGCTTGGGGATAGGGGGCCGCAATCAGCCCCAGCATTTT,CASSLGIGGRNQPQHF
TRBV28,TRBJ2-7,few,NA,TGTGCCAGCAACTTTCGGGGGACGAGCTCCTACGAGCAGTACTTC,CASNFRGTSSYEQYF
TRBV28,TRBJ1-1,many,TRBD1,TGTGCCAGCGGTACAGGGGGCACTGAAGCTTTCTTT,CASGTGGTEAFF
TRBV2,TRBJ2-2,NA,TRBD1,TGTGCCAACAGTGTGACAGGGGTCGACACCGGGGAGCTGTTTTTT,CANSVTGVDTGELFF
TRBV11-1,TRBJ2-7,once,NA,TGTGCCAGCAGCCCGGTATGGCGGGCGGACGGGCAGTACTTC,CASSPVWRADGQYF
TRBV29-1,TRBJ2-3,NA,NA,TGCAGCATCAAATCTAGCCGGACCACAGATACGCAGTACTTT,CSIKSSRTTDTQYF
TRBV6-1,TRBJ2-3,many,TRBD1,TGTGCCAGCAGGGGGGGACAGGGTAGCACAGATACGCAGTATTTT,CASRGGQGSTDTQYF
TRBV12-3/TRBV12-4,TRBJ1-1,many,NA,TGTGCCAGCACCTTACAGGGAGACACTGAAGCTTTCTTT,CASTLQGDTEAFF
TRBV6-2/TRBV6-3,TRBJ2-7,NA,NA,TGTGCCAGGTCGGCGGGCTACGAACAGTACTTC,CARSAGYEQYF
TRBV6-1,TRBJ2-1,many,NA,TGTGCCAGCAGTCAAAAAACCGGGACAACCTCCTACAATGAGCAGTTCTTC,CASSQKTGTTSYNEQFF
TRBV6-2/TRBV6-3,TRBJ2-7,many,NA,TGTGCCAGCAGGCCTAGCGCATCCTACGAGCAGTACTTC,CASRPSASYEQYF
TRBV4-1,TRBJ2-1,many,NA,TGCGCCAGCAGCCTAACATACAATGAGCAGTTCTTC,CASSLTYNEQFF
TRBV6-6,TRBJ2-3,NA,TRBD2,TGTGCCAGCAGTTACGGGGGGGTGAATTCAGATACGCAGTATTTT,CASSYGGVNSDTQYF
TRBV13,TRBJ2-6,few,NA,TGTGCCAGCAGCTTAGTCGACAGGTGGTCTGGGGCCAACGTCCTGACTTTC,CASSLVDRWSGANVLTF
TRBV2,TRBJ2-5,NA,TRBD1,TGTGCCAGGGCAGGGACAGGGAGGGAAGAGACCCAGTACTTC,CARAGTGREETQYF
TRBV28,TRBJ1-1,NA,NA,TGTGCCAGCAGTGCCGCCGGGAAGAACACTGAAGCTTTCTTT,CASSAAGKNTEAFF
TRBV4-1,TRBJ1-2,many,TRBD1,TGCGCCAGCAGCCATGGACAGGAACGCGGCTACACCTTC,CASSHGQERGYTF
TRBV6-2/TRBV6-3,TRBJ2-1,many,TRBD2,TGTGCCAGCAGTCGACGACTACTAGCGGCCAATGAGCAGTTCTTC,CASSRRLLAANEQFF
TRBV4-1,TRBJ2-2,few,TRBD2,TGCGCCAGCAGCCACCCCACTAGCGGGGTGAACACCGGGGAGCTGTTTTTT,CASSHPTSGVNTGELFF
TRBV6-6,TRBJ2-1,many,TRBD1,TGTGCCAGCAGCTCGGACAGGGGACCCTACAATGAGCAGTTCTTC,CASSSDRGPYNEQFF
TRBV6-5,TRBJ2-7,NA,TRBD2,TGTGCCAGCAGTTACTCGATGGCTAGCGGGACGAGCTCCTACGAGCAGTACTTC,CASSYSMASGTSSYEQYF
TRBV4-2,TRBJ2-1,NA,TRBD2,TGTGCCAGCAGCCAAGATACCGCGACTAGCGACTACAATGAACAGTTCTTC,CASSQDTATSDYNEQFF
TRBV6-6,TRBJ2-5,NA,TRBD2,TGTGCCAGCAGTTACGGGGGGGAAGAGACCCAGTACTTC,CASSYGGEETQYF
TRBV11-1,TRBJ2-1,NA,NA,TGTGTCAGCAGCTTCCAGGGACCGCCGGACAATGAGCAGTTCTTC,CVSSFQGPPDNEQFF
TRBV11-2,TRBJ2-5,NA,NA,TGTGCCAGCAGCTTACACGGGGCGGGGCGAGAAGAGACCCAGTACTTC,CASSLHGAGREETQYF
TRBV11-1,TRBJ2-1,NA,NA,TGTGCTAGCAGCGACTCCAGATCATCCTACAATGAGCAGTTCTTC,CASSDSRSSYNEQFF
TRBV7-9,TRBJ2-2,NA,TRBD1,TGTGCCAGCAACCTACGGACAGGGGTTACCGGGGAGCTGTTTTTT,CASNLRTGVTGELFF
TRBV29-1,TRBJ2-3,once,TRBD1,TGCAGCATTGAAGTCCCTAGGGACAGGGCTAGCACAGATACGCAGTATTTT,CSIEVPRDRASTDTQYF
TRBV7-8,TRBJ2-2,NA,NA,TGTGCCAGCAGCCCATCGGGGGCGCCCGGGGAGCTGTTTTTT,CASSPSGAPGELFF
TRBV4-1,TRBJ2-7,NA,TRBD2,TGCGCCAGCAGCCAGGAAGGTGGAGGGAGGGCCGCATACGAGCAGCACTTC,CASSQEGGGRAAYEQHF
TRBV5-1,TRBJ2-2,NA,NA,TGCGCCAGCAGCTTGTCTGGGACGGTCGCCGGGGAGCTGTTTTTT,CASSLSGTVAGELFF
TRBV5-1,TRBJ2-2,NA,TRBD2,TGCGCCAGCGGATCGGGGACTACTTCGAACACCGGGGAGCTGTTTTTT,CASGSGTTSNTGELFF
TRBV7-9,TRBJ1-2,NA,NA,TGTGCCAGCAGCTTAGGTTACTCCCCTGGCTACACCTTC,CASSLGYSPGYTF
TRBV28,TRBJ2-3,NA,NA,TGTGCCAGCACTTTGGTGGCAGGCAGAGGTACTCAGTATTTT,CASTLVAGRGTQYF
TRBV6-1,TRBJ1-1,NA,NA,TGTGCCAGCAGTGAGTGCGGATGGAACACTGAAGCTTTCTTT,CASSECGWNTEAFF
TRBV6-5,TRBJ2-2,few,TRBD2,TGTGCCAGCAGTTACTCTCCGGGACTAGAGAACACCGGGGAGCTGTTTTTT,CASSYSPGLENTGELFF
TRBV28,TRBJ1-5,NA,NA,TGTGCCAGCAGCTCTCAAATAGCGGGAGACGCGTCCGGCACAGATACGCAGCATTTT,CASSSQIAGDASGTDTQHF
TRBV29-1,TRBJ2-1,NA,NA,TGCAGCGTATTGACTGAAACCCACAATGAGCAGTTCTTC,CSVLTETHNEQFF
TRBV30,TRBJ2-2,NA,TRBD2,TGTGCCTCGAACATGGTAGCGGGTTCGAACACCGGGGAGCTGTTTTTT,CASNMVAGSNTGELFF
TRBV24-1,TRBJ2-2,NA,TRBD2,TGTGCCACCAAGGCGGCGGGAGCGGCCACCGGGGAGCTGTTTTTT,CATKAAGAATGELFF
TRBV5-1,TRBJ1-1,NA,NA,TGCGCCAACAGCTTGAACACTGAAGCTTTCTTT,CANSLNTEAFF
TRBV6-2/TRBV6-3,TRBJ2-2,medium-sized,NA,TGTGCCAGCAGTTACGACCGCACCGGGGAGCTGTTTTTT,CASSYDRTGELFF
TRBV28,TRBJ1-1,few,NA,TGTGCCAGCAGTTCCCTGGGGGGGCTCACTGAAGCTTTCTTT,CASSSLGGLTEAFF
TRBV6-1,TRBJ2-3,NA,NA,TGTGCCAGCAGTGAAGGTATTGGGCGCTACACAGATACCCAGTATTTT,CASSEGIGRYTDTQYF
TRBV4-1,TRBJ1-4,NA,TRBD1,TGCGTCAGCAGCCAAGGACCGGGACAGGGGGATGAAAAACTGTTTTTT,CVSSQGPGQGDEKLFF
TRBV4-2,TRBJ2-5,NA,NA,TGTGCCAGCAGGAGCCAAGTAAGGCTTGGGGAGACCCAATACTTC,CASRSQVRLGETQYF
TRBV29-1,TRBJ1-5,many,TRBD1,TGCAGCGTTATGACAGGGAATCAGCCCCAGCATTTT,CSVMTGNQPQHF
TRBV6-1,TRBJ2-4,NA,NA,TGTGCCAGCAGTCCTTCGAACCGGGCTGGGATTCAGTACTTC,CASSPSNRAGIQYF
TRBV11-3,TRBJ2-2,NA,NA,TGTGTCAGCGGTCCCGCAGGAGGTCCGTTCATCGGGGAGCTGTTTTTT,CVSGPAGGPFIGELFF
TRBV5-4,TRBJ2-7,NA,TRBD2,TGTGCCAGCAGTTTTGGAGGTCTAGCGGGATCTTCTACGGAGTACTTC,CASSFGGLAGSSTEYF
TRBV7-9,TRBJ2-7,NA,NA,TGCGCCAGCAGCTTTAAACTCTACGAGCAGTACTTC,CASSFKLYEQYF
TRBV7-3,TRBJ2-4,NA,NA,TGTGCCAGCAGCCCCGAGCCGGGAGCCAAAAACATTCAGTACTTC,CASSPEPGAKNIQYF
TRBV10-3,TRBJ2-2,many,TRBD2,TGTGCCATCAGACTAGCGGGGACGTCCACCGGGGAGCTGTTTTTT,CAIRLAGTSTGELFF
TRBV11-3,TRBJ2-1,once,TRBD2,TGTGCCAGCCACGCCCTAGCGGTTAATTACAATGAGCAGTTCTTC,CASHALAVNYNEQFF
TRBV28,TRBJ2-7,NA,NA,TGTGCCAGCAGGCCCCCATTAGCCGCCTCGGCCGAGCAGTACTTC,CASRPPLAASAEQYF
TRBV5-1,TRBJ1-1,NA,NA,TGCGCCAGCAGCTTGGACGGCTGGAACACTGAAGCTTTCTTT,CASSLDGWNTEAFF
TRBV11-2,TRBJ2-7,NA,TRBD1,TGTGGCAGCAGCTTCGGGTCAGGGACAGGGGGCGCTTCGAAGGCTAGCGGGAGAAACGAGCAGTACTTC,CGSSFGSGTGGASKASGRNEQYF
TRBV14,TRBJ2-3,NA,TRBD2,TGTGCCAACAGCCATTGGAGCGGGAGGTCCTTCACAGATACGCAGTATTTT,CANSHWSGRSFTDTQYF